Listed below are T cell receptor beta chains from one sample, sequenced in a study of OX40 agonist ivuxolimab in advanced cancers. Using immunoSEQ multiplex PCR, the repertoire was profiled, and TCRdb retains in-frame clones only, with some absent. The sample gives around 15,000 clones, over 70% of which show up once; around 11% is in the top ten. Sequenced material: CD4+ or CD8+ T cells sorted from blood, taken in a trial of the OX40 agonist ivuxolimab. These receptors originate from an adult with an advanced solid tumor such as melanoma, head and neck, liver or kidney cancer. The CDR3 runs from the conserved cysteine through the conserved F or W. Each record gives: CDR3 protein, CDR3 DNA, V gene, clone size, D gene, CDR3 length, J gene. The D gene is left open where the match is weak. A clone size is listed for some rows: how often the clone was seen (once, few, many), or a class if it is expanded.

CDR3 protein: CASSQAESYEQYF; CDR3 DNA: TGCGCCAGCAGCCAAGCAGAGTCCTACGAGCAGTACTTC; V gene: TRBV4-1; clone size: -; D gene: -; CDR3 length: 13; J gene: TRBJ2-7
CDR3 protein: CSVAGGEGYEQYF; CDR3 DNA: TGCAGCGTTGCAGGGGGCGAGGGCTACGAGCAGTACTTC; V gene: TRBV29-1; clone size: -; D gene: TRBD1; CDR3 length: 13; J gene: TRBJ2-7
CDR3 protein: CASSEGLNTEAFF; CDR3 DNA: TGTGCCAGCAGTGAAGGCCTGAACACTGAAGCTTTCTTT; V gene: TRBV2; clone size: -; D gene: -; CDR3 length: 13; J gene: TRBJ1-1
CDR3 protein: CASSAGYEQYF; CDR3 DNA: TGTGCCAGCAGCGCGGGCTACGAGCAGTACTTC; V gene: TRBV6-6; clone size: -; D gene: -; CDR3 length: 11; J gene: TRBJ2-7
CDR3 protein: CASSKAPPEQFF; CDR3 DNA: TGTGCCAGCAGCAAAGCGCCCCCTGAGCAGTTCTTC; V gene: TRBV21-1; clone size: -; D gene: -; CDR3 length: 12; J gene: TRBJ2-1
CDR3 protein: CASSRPKGQGVYEQYF; CDR3 DNA: TGTGCCAGCAGCCGACCAAAGGGGCAGGGGGTCTACGAGCAGTACTTC; V gene: TRBV7-2; clone size: -; D gene: TRBD1; CDR3 length: 16; J gene: TRBJ2-7
CDR3 protein: CASSLDSPGELFF; CDR3 DNA: TGTGCCAGCAGCTTAGATTCCCCCGGGGAGCTGTTTTTT; V gene: TRBV11-3; clone size: few; D gene: -; CDR3 length: 13; J gene: TRBJ2-2
CDR3 protein: CASSPEGSDTQYF; CDR3 DNA: TGCGCCAGCAGCCCTGAGGGTTCTGATACGCAGTATTTT; V gene: TRBV4-3; clone size: few; D gene: -; CDR3 length: 13; J gene: TRBJ2-3
CDR3 protein: CASSAIPGTGKNEQYF; CDR3 DNA: TGTGCCAGCAGTGCCATCCCCGGGACAGGGAAGAACGAGCAGTACTTC; V gene: TRBV6-1; clone size: few; D gene: TRBD1; CDR3 length: 16; J gene: TRBJ2-7
CDR3 protein: CASSPTPDNWELFF; CDR3 DNA: TGTGCCAGCAGCCCCACCCCTGATAACTGGGAGCTGTTTTTT; V gene: TRBV11-2; clone size: -; D gene: -; CDR3 length: 14; J gene: TRBJ2-2
CDR3 protein: CASSGTSGASSYNEQFF; CDR3 DNA: TGTGCCAGCAGCGGGACTAGCGGGGCGAGCTCCTACAATGAGCAGTTCTTC; V gene: TRBV27; clone size: -; D gene: TRBD2; CDR3 length: 17; J gene: TRBJ2-1
CDR3 protein: CASSQPSGASYEQYF; CDR3 DNA: TGTGCCAGCAGCCAACCTAGCGGTGCTTCCTACGAGCAGTACTTC; V gene: TRBV7-9; clone size: -; D gene: TRBD2; CDR3 length: 15; J gene: TRBJ2-7
CDR3 protein: CASSDTGVGEKLFF; CDR3 DNA: TGTGCCAGCAGTGACACAGGGGTCGGAGAAAAACTGTTTTTT; V gene: TRBV6-9; clone size: -; D gene: TRBD1; CDR3 length: 14; J gene: TRBJ1-4
CDR3 protein: CASSTGVGGSYEQYF; CDR3 DNA: TGTGCCAGCAGCACAGGGGTAGGGGGCTCCTACGAGCAGTACTTC; V gene: TRBV9; clone size: -; D gene: TRBD1; CDR3 length: 15; J gene: TRBJ2-7
CDR3 protein: CASSQDDRVGSPLHF; CDR3 DNA: TGCGCCAGCAGCCAAGATGACAGGGTCGGCTCACCCCTCCACTTT; V gene: TRBV4-1; clone size: -; D gene: TRBD1; CDR3 length: 15; J gene: TRBJ1-6
CDR3 protein: CASGRDRGPYGYTF; CDR3 DNA: TGTGCTAGTGGACGCGACAGGGGCCCATATGGCTACACCTTC; V gene: TRBV12-5; clone size: -; D gene: TRBD1; CDR3 length: 14; J gene: TRBJ1-2
CDR3 protein: CASSPDRGETQYF; CDR3 DNA: TGTGCCAGCAGCCCCGACAGGGGGGAGACCCAGTACTTC; V gene: TRBV11-3; clone size: few; D gene: TRBD1; CDR3 length: 13; J gene: TRBJ2-5
CDR3 protein: CASSSLSGGAYEQYF; CDR3 DNA: TGTGCCAGTAGTTCGCTCAGCGGGGGGGCGTACGAGCAGTACTTC; V gene: TRBV19; clone size: few; D gene: TRBD2; CDR3 length: 15; J gene: TRBJ2-7
CDR3 protein: CASSSRDSDLEQFF; CDR3 DNA: TGTGCCAGCAGTTCCCGGGACTCCGATCTTGAGCAGTTCTTC; V gene: TRBV6-6; clone size: -; D gene: -; CDR3 length: 14; J gene: TRBJ2-1
CDR3 protein: CASSGLAGGSTDTQYF; CDR3 DNA: TGCGCCAGCAGCGGACTAGCGGGGGGTAGCACAGATACGCAGTATTTT; V gene: TRBV5-1; clone size: few; D gene: TRBD2; CDR3 length: 16; J gene: TRBJ2-3
CDR3 protein: CASSSHPSSYNEQFF; CDR3 DNA: TGTGCCAGCAGCTCGCACCCGAGCTCCTACAATGAGCAGTTCTTC; V gene: TRBV13; clone size: -; D gene: -; CDR3 length: 15; J gene: TRBJ2-1
CDR3 protein: CASSLGGYGYTF; CDR3 DNA: TGTGCCAGCAGCTTGGGGGGCTATGGCTACACCTTC; V gene: TRBV5-1; clone size: -; D gene: -; CDR3 length: 12; J gene: TRBJ1-2
CDR3 protein: CASSYTGGSLNEQYF; CDR3 DNA: TGTGCCAGCAGTTATACGGGGGGGAGTTTAAACGAGCAGTACTTC; V gene: TRBV2; clone size: once; D gene: TRBD2; CDR3 length: 15; J gene: TRBJ2-7
CDR3 protein: CASSSGLPGNTIYF; CDR3 DNA: TGTGCCAGCAGCTCAGGACTACCTGGAAACACCATATATTTT; V gene: TRBV13; clone size: -; D gene: -; CDR3 length: 14; J gene: TRBJ1-3
CDR3 protein: CASSPQTSGGVSAQYF; CDR3 DNA: TGCGCCAGCAGCCCCCAGACTAGCGGGGGGGTCTCTGCGCAGTATTTT; V gene: TRBV4-3; clone size: -; D gene: TRBD2; CDR3 length: 16; J gene: TRBJ2-3
CDR3 protein: CASSQETGVSGNYGYTF; CDR3 DNA: TGTGCCAGCAGCCAGGAGACAGGGGTATCGGGTAACTATGGCTACACCTTC; V gene: TRBV4-2; clone size: -; D gene: TRBD1; CDR3 length: 17; J gene: TRBJ1-2
CDR3 protein: CASSQAGQGNTEAFF; CDR3 DNA: TGCGCCAGCAGCCAAGCGGGACAGGGAAACACTGAAGCTTTCTTT; V gene: TRBV4-1; clone size: -; D gene: TRBD1; CDR3 length: 15; J gene: TRBJ1-1
CDR3 protein: CASSLGGRELFF; CDR3 DNA: TGTGCCAGCAGCTTGGGAGGGAGGGAGCTGTTTTTT; V gene: TRBV5-6; clone size: -; D gene: -; CDR3 length: 12; J gene: TRBJ2-2
CDR3 protein: CASSYSSVSYEQYF; CDR3 DNA: TGTGCCAGCAGTTACTCGTCAGTCTCCTACGAGCAGTACTTC; V gene: TRBV6-6; clone size: -; D gene: -; CDR3 length: 14; J gene: TRBJ2-7
CDR3 protein: CASSLSPDRNTEAFF; CDR3 DNA: TGTGCCAGCAGCCTTTCACCGGACAGGAATACTGAAGCTTTCTTT; V gene: TRBV13; clone size: -; D gene: TRBD1; CDR3 length: 15; J gene: TRBJ1-1
CDR3 protein: CASSPVGSLNQPQHF; CDR3 DNA: TGTGCCAGCTCGCCGGTGGGGTCTCTCAATCAGCCCCAGCATTTT; V gene: TRBV27; clone size: -; D gene: -; CDR3 length: 15; J gene: TRBJ1-5
CDR3 protein: CASHGAGSYEQYF; CDR3 DNA: TGTGCCAGTCATGGCGCAGGTTCCTACGAGCAGTACTTC; V gene: TRBV19; clone size: -; D gene: -; CDR3 length: 13; J gene: TRBJ2-7
CDR3 protein: CASSSGTGYEQFF; CDR3 DNA: TGTGCCAGCAGCTCAGGGACAGGGTACGAGCAGTTCTTC; V gene: TRBV7-9; clone size: -; D gene: TRBD1; CDR3 length: 13; J gene: TRBJ2-1
CDR3 protein: CAWASGVPLHF; CDR3 DNA: TGTGCCTGGGCGTCGGGGGTACCCCTCCACTTT; V gene: TRBV30; clone size: once; D gene: -; CDR3 length: 11; J gene: TRBJ1-6
CDR3 protein: CASSPEWGSRQETQYF; CDR3 DNA: TGTGCCAGCAGCCCCGAATGGGGGAGTCGGCAAGAGACCCAGTACTTC; V gene: TRBV13; clone size: -; D gene: -; CDR3 length: 16; J gene: TRBJ2-5
CDR3 protein: CASSEAAAYEQFF; CDR3 DNA: TGTGCCAGCAGTGAAGCAGCCGCCTATGAGCAGTTCTTC; V gene: TRBV2; clone size: few; D gene: -; CDR3 length: 13; J gene: TRBJ2-1
CDR3 protein: CASRTYASMNTEAFF; CDR3 DNA: TGTGCCAGCAGGACCTATGCGTCCATGAACACTGAAGCTTTCTTT; V gene: TRBV11-2; clone size: -; D gene: -; CDR3 length: 15; J gene: TRBJ1-1
CDR3 protein: CASSLLGQGHEQYF; CDR3 DNA: TGTGCCAGCAGCTTATTGGGACAGGGCCACGAGCAGTACTTC; V gene: TRBV7-9; clone size: few; D gene: TRBD1; CDR3 length: 14; J gene: TRBJ2-7
CDR3 protein: CASRLGTGGSSGNTEAFF; CDR3 DNA: TGTGCCAGCAGACTAGGGACAGGGGGTTCTTCGGGGAACACTGAAGCTTTCTTT; V gene: TRBV5-5; clone size: -; D gene: TRBD1; CDR3 length: 18; J gene: TRBJ1-1
CDR3 protein: CASSLGQGISGYTF; CDR3 DNA: TGCGCCAGCAGCCTCGGACAGGGAATAAGTGGCTACACCTTC; V gene: TRBV5-1; clone size: once; D gene: TRBD1; CDR3 length: 14; J gene: TRBJ1-2
CDR3 protein: CASSWGAGETQYF; CDR3 DNA: TGTGCCAGCAGCTGGGGGGCGGGGGAGACCCAGTACTTC; V gene: TRBV5-6; clone size: -; D gene: -; CDR3 length: 13; J gene: TRBJ2-5
CDR3 protein: CASSPSGWRGHGYTF; CDR3 DNA: TGTGCCAGCAGTCCCTCGGGTTGGAGGGGGCATGGCTACACCTTC; V gene: TRBV6-5; clone size: once; D gene: TRBD1; CDR3 length: 15; J gene: TRBJ1-2
CDR3 protein: CASSLVAGGYEQYF; CDR3 DNA: TGTGCCAGCAGCTTAGTTGCGGGGGGTTACGAGCAGTACTTC; V gene: TRBV7-2; clone size: -; D gene: TRBD2; CDR3 length: 14; J gene: TRBJ2-7
CDR3 protein: CASSLFSYEQYF; CDR3 DNA: TGTGCCAGCAGTTTATTCTCCTACGAGCAGTACTTC; V gene: TRBV6-5; clone size: -; D gene: -; CDR3 length: 12; J gene: TRBJ2-7